This TCR beta chain appears in the sequencing data of a study of shared clonotypes between healthy human individuals. Produced via immunoSEQ multiplex PCR; TCRdb's table is partial and in-frame only. The sample includes about 1.5 million clones, 95% to 99% of them seen just once. The CDR3 runs 13 residues. Per germline, CDR1 MNHEY and CDR2 SMNVEV (reference sequence). Trimming pared 5 bases from V and 9 bases from J, leaving 14 bases between. The chain combines TRBV27 with TRBJ2-1, with D possibly being TRBD1 (6 bases). The sequenced sample consisted of naive CD4+ T cells sorted from blood. Subset here: CD45RA+ positively selected. This sequence originates from a man under 40 in good health. The CDR3 loop is CASSPTGIGEQFF. CDR3 bases: TGTGCCAGCAGTCCCACAGGGATTGGTGAGCAGTTCTTC.